The T cell receptor (beta chain) described here comes from a study of T cells in Graves' hyperthyroidism and ophthalmopathy. This clonotype was counted many times. The CDR3 contains 19 residues. V was pared by 5 bases and J by 0 bases, with 11 bases of the junction left unmatched. CDR1 and CDR2 from the germline V gene are SGHNT and YENEEA. Uncontrolled infection, other autoimmune disease, pregnancy or lactation led to exclusion. Amplification of TCR beta CDR3 regions was performed using RNA transcripts as template. Carried out on the TCR CDR3, a first-round RT-PCR used the HTBI primer set. TCRdb reprocessed the multiplex PCR reads via MiXCR and lists one record per CDR3 protein. The sample lists 550,000 to 850,000 distinct CDR3 sequences, about 17% occurring once.

This TCR derives from a woman aged 45-65 years with Graves' hyperthyroidism that later progressed to Graves' ophthalmopathy. V usage is TRBV11-3 and J usage is TRBJ2-1; 12 nucleotides agree with TRBD2. The sample consisted of blood. DNA for the CDR3: TGTGCCAGCAGCCCCCCCTGGACTAGCGGGGCGAGCTCCTACAATGAGCAGTTCTTC. This sequence encodes CASSPPWTSGASSYNEQFF.